This TCR beta chain was recovered during a study of blood T cell repertoires in COVID-19. Profiling relied on immunoSEQ multiplex PCR, and the TCRdb table lists in-frame clones only, not all of them. Seen here are just under 45,000 clones, about 85% observed once, and the top ten hold approximately 20%. V was pared by 4 bases and J by 7 bases, with 6 bases of the junction left unmatched. The CDR3 loop spans 13 amino acids. The germline V gene has CDR1 KGHSH and CDR2 LQKENI. The TCR comes from a woman of 80 years or more in a cohort sampled during active or convalescent COVID-19. This chain connects TRBV18 to TRBJ1-2; TRBD1 agrees at 7 bases. The sequencing sample was made of peripheral blood. CDR3: CASSQGAEVGYTF. The CDR3 DNA sequence: TGTGCCAGCTCACAGGGGGCAGAGGTTGGCTACACCTTC.